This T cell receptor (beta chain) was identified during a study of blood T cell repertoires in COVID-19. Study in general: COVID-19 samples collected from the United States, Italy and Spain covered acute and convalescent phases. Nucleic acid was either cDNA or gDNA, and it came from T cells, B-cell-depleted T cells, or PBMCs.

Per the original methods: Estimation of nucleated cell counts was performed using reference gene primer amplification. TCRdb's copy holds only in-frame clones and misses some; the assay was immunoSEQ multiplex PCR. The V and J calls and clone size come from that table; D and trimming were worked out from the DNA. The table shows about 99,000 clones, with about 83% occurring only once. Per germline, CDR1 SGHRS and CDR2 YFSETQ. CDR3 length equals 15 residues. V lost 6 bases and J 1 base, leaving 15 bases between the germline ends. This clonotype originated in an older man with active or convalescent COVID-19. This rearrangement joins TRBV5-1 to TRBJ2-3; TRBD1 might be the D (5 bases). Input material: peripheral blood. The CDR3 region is CASTLDLGGTDTQYF. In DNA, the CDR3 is TGCGCCAGCACCCTGGACCTAGGGGGCACAGATACGCAGTATTTT.